This TCR beta chain derives from a study of shared T cell receptors in the human thymus. From germline, CDR1 is MRHNA and CDR2 SNTAGT. V shed 5 bases, J shed 7 bases, and the junction held 5 bases outside the gene matches. This CDR3 comprises 13 residues. Using immunoSEQ multiplex PCR, the repertoire was profiled, and TCRdb retains in-frame clones only, with some absent. The table lists approximately 400,000 clones, roughly 94% of them singletons, with approximately 0.02% in the top ten. The sample taken for sequencing was thymocytes. The chain uses TRBV6-4 and TRBJ2-4; 7 nucleotides agree with TRBD1. The source is a human donor. The CDR3 protein is CASSHETGNIQYF. The CDR3 nucleotides read TGTGCCAGCAGTCACGAGACAGGGAACATTCAGTACTTC.